This T cell receptor beta chain was found in a study of shared clonotypes between healthy human individuals. Study at large: Samples came from a couple of female and a few male donors aged 18 to 49.

Every subset's genomic DNA went evenly onto several immunoSEQ plates. Libraries were prepared by immunoSEQ multiplex PCR; TCRdb keeps only in-frame clonotypes and omits some of them. The sample includes 2 million to 2.5 million clones, 80% to 95% of them seen just once. Findings of the study overall: Investigators expected sequencing depth to affect clonotype sharing among donors.

The J segment lost 4 bases and the V segment lost 2 bases, leaving 14 bases of the junction unmatched. The germline V gene encodes CDR1 MDHEN and CDR2 SYDVKM. CDR3 length equals 18 residues. Comments on this clone: Its antigen remains unidentified.

This chain connects TRBV28 to TRBJ2-5; 9 nucleotides align to TRBD2. The TCR originated in a man aged 18 to 30 in good health. Some clones in this sample may be carry-over from other donors' samples. The specimen was naive CD4+ T cells from PBMCs. Subset in this sample: CD45RA+ positively selected. CDR3: CASSLRALAGTSGETQYF. As DNA, the CDR3 is TGTGCCAGCAGTTTACGGGCGCTAGCGGGGACCTCCGGAGAGACCCAGTACTTC.